This entry lists 8 T cell receptor beta chains sequenced from one sample in a study of shared clonotypes between healthy human individuals (dated by TCRdb to 2018 to 2021). The library was built by means of the immunoSEQ multiplex PCR assay. The table comes from immuneACCESS by way of TCRdb, which keeps in-frame sequences with V and J called. Part of the clones is missing from these tables; in studies checked, under half for an unresolved V gene and the rest for unknown reasons. The sample table records roughly 330,000 clones; approximately 74% of these occur just once. Approximately 10% of the sample belongs to the ten largest clones. Sequences were obtained from memory CD4+ T cells sorted from blood. In the paper's terms, the cell subset or site label means: CD45RA-negative fraction. The receptor set was obtained from a man aged 30 to 39 in good health.

The rearrangement uses TRBV25-1 and TRBJ2-1; D gene unclear. The CDR3 has 12 residues. CDR1 is MGHDK and CDR2 is SYGVNS in the germline V gene. Trimming pared 8 bases from V and 0 bases from J, leaving 5 bases between. CDR3 in DNA: TGTGCCAGCGGAGACTCCTACAATGAGCAGTTCTTC. It codes for CASGDSYNEQFF.

The chain has TRBV15 and TRBJ1-5; 8 bases line up with TRBD1. The CDR3 totals 13 residues. Germline values: CDR1 LNHNV, CDR2 YYDKDF (reference sequence). J gave up 7 bases and V 5 bases, and 4 bases lay outside the gene matches. CDR3 nucleotides: TGTGCCACCAGCGGACAGGGTGCCCAGCCCCAGCATTTT. Protein: CATSGQGAQPQHF.

This clone was observed a few times. The chain joins TRBV5-1 to TRBJ2-2, with D possibly being TRBD1 (6 bases). Germline values: CDR1 SGHRS, CDR2 YFSETQ. CDR3 length: 18 amino acids. V gave up 0 bases and J gave up 9 bases, with 24 bases separating them. CDR3 sequence reads: CASSLAGPARGGTRELFF. For the CDR3, the DNA is TGCGCCAGCAGCTTGGCCGGGCCGGCTAGAGGGGGAACGCGGGAGCTGTTTTTT.

The chain carries TRBV7-2 and TRBJ1-5; the match to TRBD1 covers 9 bases. V lost 5 bases and J lost 9; bases outside the gene matches: 5. This CDR3 spans 13 amino acids. The germline V gene has CDR1 SGHTA and CDR2 FQGNSA. The CDR3 sequence: CASSLGTGWPQHF. Written as DNA, the CDR3 is TGTGCCAGCAGCCTGGGGACAGGGTGGCCCCAGCATTTT.

Only a few counts were recorded for this clone. The chain combines TRBV19 with TRBJ2-3; 8 positions match TRBD1. J was trimmed by 0 bases and V by 6 bases; bases with no gene match: 8. The CDR3 covers 16 residues. Germline CDR1 reads LNHDA; CDR2 reads SQIVND (reference sequence). The CDR3 loop is CASSPGHRGSTDTQYF. CDR3 DNA sequence: TGTGCCAGTAGCCCGGGACACAGGGGGAGCACAGATACGCAGTATTTT.

V and J are TRBV7-3 and TRBJ1-1; possible D gene TRBD1, 6 bases. There are 14 residues in the CDR3. Germline CDR1 reads SGHTA; CDR2 reads FQGTGA. Trimming removed 2 bases at V and 1 base at J, with 8 bases between. CDR3 in amino acids: CASSLLGANTEAFF. The CDR3 DNA is TGTGCCAGCAGCTTACTGGGGGCGAACACTGAAGCTTTCTTT.

The chain carries TRBV4-1 and TRBJ1-4; D might be TRBD1 (6 bases). Germline loops: CDR1 MGHRA, CDR2 YSYEKL. Trimming stripped 4 bases from V and 4 bases from J, with 16 bases between. The CDR3 loop spans 16 amino acids. The CDR3 sequence: CASSLRRGGINEKLFF. The CDR3 region has the DNA TGCGCCAGCAGCCTCCGAAGGGGGGGGATTAATGAAAAACTGTTTTTT.

This clone was recorded at least ten times. The chain joins TRBV30 to TRBJ2-7; 8 nucleotides line up with TRBD1. The CDR3 spans 13 residues. The germline V gene encodes CDR1 GTSNPN and CDR2 SVGIG (reference sequence). V trimming: 3 bases; J trimming: 1 base; junction bases outside the gene matches: 2. The CDR3 DNA follows: TGTGCCTGGAGACGGACAGGGTCCTACGAGCAGTACTTC. This translates into CAWRRTGSYEQYF.